The clone carrying this TCR beta chain was found once. Trimming stripped 4 bases from V and 7 bases from J, with 17 bases between. CDR3 length: 15 amino acids. Germline V gene data show CDR1 as SGHTS and CDR2 as YDEGEE. This sample was taken from a study of blood T cell repertoires in COVID-19. About the study: Nucleic acid was either cDNA or gDNA, and it came from T cells, B-cell-depleted T cells, or PBMCs.

Produced via immunoSEQ multiplex PCR; TCRdb's table is partial and in-frame only. The sample contains about 410,000 clones, approximately 90% of which appear only once. The sample comprised peripheral blood. V usage is TRBV5-8 and J usage is TRBJ1-4; no firm D call. The source of this sequence is a woman under 40 with active or convalescent COVID-19. CDR3 in amino acids: CASSGPEGLSEKLFF. CDR3 in DNA: TGTGCCAGCAGCGGGCCGGAGGGATTGAGTGAAAAACTGTTTTTT. Using reference TRBV5-8 and TRBJ1-4 for the parts outside the CDR3, the full variable domain is EAGVTQSPTHLIKTRGQQATLRCSPISGHTSVYWYQQALGLGLQFLLWYDEGEERNRGNFPPRFSGRQFPNYSSELNVNALELEDSALYLCASSGPEGLSEKLFFGSGTQLSVL.